This section outlines one T cell receptor (beta chain) sequence together with its context. Original data processing: Nucleated cell counts were estimated from reference gene primer amplification. This table comes from immunoSEQ multiplex PCR, and its TCRdb copy is limited to in-frame clones, with some not included. That table furnishes V, J and clone size, whereas the DNA furnished D and trimming. The table shows roughly 72,000 clones, with 75% to 85% occurring only once. The data were obtained in a study of blood T cell repertoires in COVID-19. Study-level information: Whether acute or convalescent, the COVID-19 samples came from the United States, Italy and Spain. PBMCs, B-cell-depleted T cells, or T cells provided the cDNA or gDNA that made up the material.

Germline CDR1 is SGHNT and CDR2 is YENEEA. V shed 5 bases and J 6 bases; nucleotides not matched to a gene: 7. The CDR3 is 15 residues long. The specimen sequenced was peripheral blood. The rearrangement links TRBV11-3 to TRBJ2-1, with 10 bases matching TRBD2. This clonotype was obtained from an older man who had recovered from COVID-19. The CDR3 nucleotides are TGTGCCAGCAGCGAGCGGGGGGGCCGGGGCAATGAGCAGTTCTTC. This encodes CASSERGGRGNEQFF. The full variable domain, completed using reference TRBV11-3 and TRBJ2-1, is EAGVVQSPRYKIIEKKQPVAFWCNPISGHNTLYWYLQNLGQGPELLIRYENEEAVDDSQLPKDRFSAERLKGVDSTLKIQPAELGDSAVYLCASSERGGRGNEQFFGPGTRLTVL.